These 31 T cell receptor beta chains came from one sample sequenced in a study of early T cells in non-severe SARS-CoV-2 infection. TCRdb reanalysed the 5' RACE reads using MiXCR and keeps one entry per CDR3 protein. The repertoire holds tens of thousands of distinct CDR3 sequences, more than 9% seen once, with about 1.7% in the top ten. The sample comprised whole blood. These receptor sequences come from an adult who was a healthcare worker with PCR-confirmed SARS-CoV-2 infection or an uninfected control (not recorded which).

This chain joins TRBV7-2 and TRBJ2-5, with D maybe TRBD1 (6 bases). Germline CDR1 reads SGHTA; CDR2 reads FQGNSA. This CDR3 region has 13 residues. V was trimmed by 7 bases and J by 7 bases, leaving 16 bases between them. The CDR3 sequence is CASTNTGIGTQYF. DNA for the CDR3: TGTGCCAGCACCAATACAGGGATCGGGACCCAGTACTTC.

Ten or more counts support this clonotype. This rearrangement joins TRBV6-4 to TRBJ2-6; D not resolved. Trimming pared 0 bases from V and 1 base from J, leaving 7 bases between. The germline V gene has CDR1 MRHNA and CDR2 SNTAGT. The CDR3 totals 16 residues. The CDR3 DNA sequence: TGTGCCAGCAGTGACTCATCGGAGTCTGGGGCCAACGTCCTGACTTTC. It specifies CASSDSSESGANVLTF.

This clonotype appeared many times. The chain links TRBV29-1 to TRBJ2-6; the D gene is possibly TRBD1 (5 bases). The V end was cut by 6 bases, the J end by 0 bases, with 9 bases between. Germline assignment: CDR1 SQVTM and CDR2 ANQGSEA. The CDR3 extends over 14 amino acids. The CDR3 coding sequence is TGCAGCGTGGTAGACAGCTCTGGGGCCAACGTCCTGACTTTC. Translating it yields CSVVDSSGANVLTF.

This clonotype appeared a few times. The chain couples TRBV27 to TRBJ2-5; D may be TRBD2 (5 bases). The CDR3 is 16 amino acids. Trimming cost V 2 bases and J 5 bases, with 18 bases left between them. CDR1 is MNHEY, CDR2 SMNVEV, per germline (reference sequence). The CDR3 reads CASSLRSGLGSETQYF. As DNA, the CDR3 is TGTGCCAGCAGTTTACGGTCCGGGTTGGGGAGCGAGACCCAGTACTTC.

CDR3 coding DNA: TGTGCCAGCAGTTTGATCCCGGGACCCCTTTCGGATACGCAGTATTTT. It specifies CASSLIPGPLSDTQYF. The genes are TRBV2 and TRBJ2-3; D assignment may be TRBD1 or TRBD2 (5 bases each). Per germline, CDR1 SNHLY and CDR2 FYNNEI. Trimming took off 5 bases at V and 6 bases at J, with 21 bases between the two ends. This CDR3 has 16 amino acids.

V gene TRBV7-6 combines with J gene TRBJ2-1, with 8 bases fitting TRBD2. The CDR3 runs to 15 residues. With 1 base clipped from V and 7 bases from J, the junction kept 6 bases outside the gene matches. Germline V gene data show CDR1 as SGHVS and CDR2 as FNYEAQ. CDR3 bases: TGTGCCAGCAGCTTAGACCGGGGGGGTAATAATGAGCAGTTCTTC. This codes for CASSLDRGGNNEQFF. The full variable domain, in which reference TRBV7-6 and TRBJ2-1 provide the parts outside the CDR3, is GAGVSQSPRYKVTKRGQDVALRCDPISGHVSLYWYRQALGQGPEFLTYFNYEAQQDKSGLPNDRFSAERPEGSISTLTIQRTEQRDSAMYRCASSLDRGGNNEQFFGPGTRLTVL.

This clonotype turned up a few times. The V and J genes are TRBV4-2 and TRBJ2-7, with 7 bases fitting TRBD2. The CDR3 totals 13 residues. CDR1 is LGHNA, CDR2 YNFKEQ, per germline. Unmatched junction bases numbered 4, after V lost 1 base and J lost 7 bases. The DNA of the CDR3 is TGTGCCAGCAGCCAAGGGGGGGGTTCTGAGCAGTACTTC. Its protein is CASSQGGGSEQYF.

This clonotype was counted only a few times. This CDR3 reads CSARSPGLAGAQETQYF. The CDR3 nucleotides read TGCAGTGCTAGATCACCCGGACTAGCGGGGGCCCAAGAGACCCAGTACTTC. The chain recombines TRBV20-1 with TRBJ2-5; TRBD2 matches at 13 bases. The junction had 7 bases not matched to a gene; V was cut back by 2 bases and J by 1 base. Germline V gene sequence: CDR1 DFQATT, CDR2 SNEGSKA (reference sequence). The CDR3 sequence is 17 residues long.

The chain uses TRBV6-6 and TRBJ2-3; 16 positions match TRBD2. The ends lost 5 bases at V and 3 bases at J; junction bases unmatched: 14. Germline V lookup: CDR1 MNHNY, CDR2 SVGAGI (reference sequence). The CDR3 length is 20 residues. The CDR3 region is CASSRHLPGLAGGPTDTQYF. The CDR3 nucleotides read TGTGCCAGCAGTCGACATCTCCCGGGACTAGCGGGGGGGCCTACAGATACGCAGTATTTT.

This rearrangement joins TRBV15 to TRBJ2-3; 8 nucleotides align to TRBD2. Unmatched junction bases numbered 2, after V lost 0 bases and J lost 3 bases. The CDR3 is made up of 15 amino acids. In germline, CDR1 is LNHNV, CDR2 YYDKDF (reference sequence). CDR3 DNA: TGTGCCACCAGCAGAGAAGAGCGGGGGACAGATACGCAGTATTTT. Translating gives CATSREERGTDTQYF.

A few counts support this clonotype. The CDR3 DNA reads TGTGCCAGCAGCGTCGGGACAGGGGTATACGAGCAGTACTTC. Encoded protein: CASSVGTGVYEQYF. The V and J genes are TRBV9 and TRBJ2-7; 10 bases are a match to TRBD1. The CDR3 is 14 amino acids. CDR1 SGDLS and CDR2 YYNGEE come from the germline V gene. Trimming took 2 bases from V and 4 from J; bases not matched to a gene: 3.

J is TRBJ2-3 and V is TRBV6-5; D perhaps matches TRBD1 (6 bases). Germline CDR1 is MNHEY and CDR2 is SVGAGI. V shed 6 bases and J shed 0 bases, with 10 bases lying between them. The CDR3 length is 14 residues. CDR3 nucleotides: TGTGCCAGCAGCCTCAGGGGAAGCACAGATACGCAGTATTTT. Protein sequence: CASSLRGSTDTQYF.

This clonotype was recorded at least ten times. V is TRBV30 and J is TRBJ1-2; TRBD1 matches 9 bases. This CDR3 is built from 15 residues. Looked up from germline, CDR1 is GTSNPN and CDR2 is SVGIG (reference sequence). V shed 0 bases, J shed 8 bases, and the junction held 10 bases outside the gene matches. CDR3 region: CAWSVRAGTGYGYTF. In DNA form, the CDR3 reads TGTGCCTGGAGTGTAAGGGCCGGGACAGGGTACGGCTACACCTTC.

There are a few counts of this clonotype. The genes are TRBV5-1 and TRBJ1-1; D perhaps matches TRBD1 (6 bases). CDR3 length: 13 residues. Germline CDR1 and CDR2: SGHRS and YFSETQ. Trimming removed 2 bases from V and 4 bases from J, with 9 bases in between. The CDR3 protein is CASSLTGSTEAFF. The CDR3, as DNA: TGCGCCAGCAGCTTAACAGGGAGCACTGAAGCTTTCTTT.

The gene calls are TRBV10-3 and TRBJ2-7, with D possibly matching TRBD1 (6 bases). The CDR3 is made up of 17 amino acids. Germline CDR1 is ENHRY and CDR2 is SYGVKD. Trimming cost V 5 bases and J 4 bases, with 24 bases left between them. The CDR3 loop is CAISSDSTTRELYEQYF. The CDR3 DNA sequence: TGTGCCATCAGTTCGGACAGCACCACGCGAGAACTTTACGAGCAGTACTTC.

The rearrangement uses TRBV12-3 or TRBV12-4 and TRBJ1-2, with TRBD1 identical over 10 bases. V was clipped by 3 bases and J by 8 bases; unmatched bases: 0. The CDR3 has 12 amino acids. The CDR3 spells CASSLGQGGYTF. CDR3 DNA: TGTGCCAGCAGTTTGGGACAGGGGGGCTACACCTTC.

This clonotype was seen only a few times. V is TRBV6-5 and J is TRBJ2-5, with 13 bases identical to TRBD2. Germline V gene lookup returns CDR1 MNHEY and CDR2 SVGAGI. Trimming at V came to 0 bases and at J to 3 bases, leaving 1 base not matched to a gene. This CDR3 region has 16 residues. This CDR3 reads CASSYSGTSGEETQYF. The CDR3 nucleotides are TGTGCCAGCAGTTACTCGGGGACTAGCGGGGAAGAGACCCAGTACTTC.

This clonotype was observed at least ten times. The chain carries TRBV29-1 and TRBJ1-2; the D is unclear. The CDR3 contains 11 residues. CDR1 is SQVTM and CDR2 is ANQGSEA in the germline V gene. With 3 bases removed from V and 2 bases from J, the gap between germline ends came to 4 bases. For the CDR3, the DNA is TGCAGCGTTGACAGGAACTATGGCTACACCTTC. Translation gives CSVDRNYGYTF.

This clonotype appeared many times. This chain connects TRBV27 to TRBJ1-6; 7 bases map to TRBD1. Germline CDR1 MNHEY, CDR2 SMNVEV (reference sequence). The CDR3 contains 18 residues. Trimming at V came to 3 bases and at J to 1 base, leaving 9 bases not matched to a gene. The CDR3 loop reads CASSFSRQGRSYNSPLHF. Written as DNA, the CDR3 is TGTGCCAGCAGTTTCTCTAGACAGGGAAGATCCTATAATTCACCCCTCCACTTT.

In DNA form, the CDR3 reads TGTGCCAGCTCATCCCGGACAGGACCCGCGAACACTGAAGCTTTCTTT. Residues: CASSSRTGPANTEAFF. The chain is built from TRBV18 and TRBJ1-1; 7 nucleotides line up with TRBD1. This CDR3 is 16 amino acids long. V gave up 5 bases and J gave up 1 base; unmatched junction bases: 10. CDR1 KGHSH and CDR2 LQKENI come from the germline V gene.

This clonotype was recorded many times. V and J are TRBV29-1 and TRBJ1-2, with 9 bases lining up with TRBD1. This CDR3 region has 13 residues. Trimming removed 6 bases from V and 5 bases from J; junction bases left unmatched: 7. Per the germline V gene, CDR1 is SQVTM and CDR2 is ANQGSEA. CDR3 sequence: CSVPGQGGYGYTF. The CDR3 bases are TGCAGCGTGCCGGGACAGGGTGGGTATGGCTACACCTTC.

This clonotype came up a few times. The chain joins TRBV3-1 to TRBJ2-6; 8 nucleotides align to TRBD1. The junction had 5 bases not matched to a gene; V was cut back by 3 bases and J by 1 base. CDR3 length: 17 residues. Germline CDR1 LGHDT, CDR2 YNNKEL (reference sequence). The CDR3 DNA is TGTGCCAGCAGCCAGACAGGGGTACGGTCTGGGGCCAACGTCCTGACTTTC. It translates to CASSQTGVRSGANVLTF.

In its sample, this clonotype was seen many times. The chain carries TRBV6-1 and TRBJ2-7; no firm D call. Germline V lookup: CDR1 MNHNS, CDR2 SASEGT. V was pared by 6 bases and J by 2 bases, with 17 bases between. The CDR3 has 15 amino acids. In nucleotides, the CDR3 is TGTGCCAGCAGCCTAAGACCGAGAAGCCCCTACGAGCAGTACTTC. Residues: CASSLRPRSPYEQYF.

The chain combines TRBV12-3 or TRBV12-4 with TRBJ1-4; D is possibly TRBD1 (5 bases). Trimming removed 5 bases from V and 8 bases from J, with 18 bases in between. CDR3 length: 15 residues. The CDR3: CASSHSGTWDEKLFF. The CDR3 region has the DNA TGTGCCAGCAGTCACTCCGGGACTTGGGACGAAAAACTGTTTTTT.

As concerns this clonotype: A much larger clone lies one base from this, so it may be a read error. The CDR3 nucleotides are TGTGCCAGCAGCCCCCGGACAGGGCGCTACGAGCAGTACTTC. Its protein is CASSPRTGRYEQYF. The chain employs TRBV6-6 and TRBJ2-7, with 8 bases fitting TRBD1. V shed 6 bases, J shed 3 bases, and the junction held 7 bases outside the gene matches. CDR3 length: 14 amino acids. Germline-derived CDR1 and CDR2 are MNHNY and SVGAGI (reference sequence).

There are a few counts of this clonotype. The chain couples TRBV6-1 to TRBJ2-7; 11 nucleotides align to TRBD1. The trim removed 4 bases at V and 5 bases at J, leaving 4 bases unmatched. The CDR3 length is 14 residues. Germline V gene sequence: CDR1 MNHNS, CDR2 SASEGT. CDR3 amino acids: CASSVRTGGNEQYF. CDR3 DNA: TGTGCCAGCAGTGTTCGGACAGGGGGCAACGAGCAGTACTTC.

To note about this clonotype: Germline and junction disagree at one end, which may indicate a read error. DNA of the CDR3: TGTGCTAGCAGCCTCTACCCAGGGGTTGGCTACACCTTC. Encoded protein: CASSLYPGVGYTF. This chain joins TRBV7-7 and TRBJ1-2; possibly TRBD1 for D (6 bases). CDR1 SSHAT and CDR2 FNYEAQ come from the germline V gene (reference sequence). The CDR3 consists of 13 residues.

The sample holds a few counts of this clonotype. CDR3 nucleotide sequence: TGTGCCAGCAGCTCACCCGGACAGGGAGTGCATAATGAGCAGTTCTTC. It specifies CASSSPGQGVHNEQFF. V and J are TRBV3-1 and TRBJ2-1, with 8 bases aligning to TRBD1. V was clipped by 5 bases and J by 7 bases; unmatched bases: 13. The CDR3 has 16 residues. Germline CDR1 is LGHDT and CDR2 is YNNKEL (reference sequence).

This clonotype was counted at least ten times. J is TRBJ2-7 and V is TRBV4-1; unclear D gene. Germline CDR1 and CDR2: MGHRA and YSYEKL. The V end was cut by 2 bases, the J end by 2 bases, with 4 bases between. CDR3 size: 12 residues. This CDR3 is CASSQNTYEQYF. The DNA for the CDR3 is TGCGCCAGCAGCCAAAACACCTACGAGCAGTACTTC.

The sample holds many counts of this clonotype. The chain combines TRBV5-8 with TRBJ2-3; 10 bases match TRBD1. After removal of 2 bases from V and 4 bases from J, the junction contained 7 bases not matched to a gene. The CDR3 has 16 residues. Germline CDR1 reads SGHTS; CDR2 reads YDEGEE. The CDR3 protein is CASSLHRTGGADTQYF. The CDR3 DNA reads TGTGCCAGCAGCTTACATAGGACAGGGGGAGCAGATACGCAGTATTTT.

This clonotype came up once. The chain recombines TRBV29-1 with TRBJ2-1; weak D call: TRBD1 (5 bases). Trimming left V 4 bases short and J 9 bases short, with 10 bases between. Germline-derived CDR1 and CDR2 are SQVTM and ANQGSEA. This CDR3 is built from 11 residues. The CDR3 nucleotides are TGCAGCGTTGGCCGGCAGGGTGAGCAGTTCTTC. Translating gives CSVGRQGEQFF.